The 22 T cell receptor beta chains below were found in one sample sequenced in a study of Graves' ophthalmopathy and Graves' hyperthyroidism. RNA transcripts were the source from which TCR beta CDR3 regions were amplified. Second-round multiplex PCR came after a first-round RT-PCR that employed HTBI primers. TCRdb independently ran MiXCR on the multiplex PCR reads; one entry per CDR3 protein. This sample has around 51,000 distinct CDR3 sequences, with 50% found just once. Sequencing was done on a sample of peripheral blood. These receptor sequences come from an adult man with Graves' ophthalmopathy.

This chain links TRBV25-1 with TRBJ1-1, with D perhaps TRBD1 (6 bases). V lost 7 bases, J lost 4 bases, and 13 bases lay in between. Germline V gene lookup returns CDR1 MGHDK and CDR2 SYGVNS. The CDR3 spans 13 residues. CDR3 bases: TGTGCCAGCATGTCCCTCAGGGGCACTGAAGCTTTCTTT. This translates into CASMSLRGTEAFF.

This chain joins TRBV20-1 and TRBJ2-2, with TRBD2 matching 7 bases. The CDR3 extends over 14 amino acids. After removal of 2 bases from V and 4 bases from J, the junction contained 4 bases not matched to a gene. Per germline, CDR1 DFQATT and CDR2 SNEGSKA (reference sequence). DNA of the CDR3: TGCAGTGCTAGATCGGGGAGGGGCACCGGGGAGCTGTTTTTT. It yields the protein CSARSGRGTGELFF.

The chain uses TRBV5-1 and TRBJ1-1, with D possibly matching TRBD1 (6 bases). The germline V gene has CDR1 SGHRS and CDR2 YFSETQ. The CDR3 is made up of 13 amino acids. V was cut by 5 bases and J by 9 bases, with 17 bases left in between. The CDR3 bases are TGCGCCAGCAGTAACACCGGGGGCACAAAAGCTTTCTTT. It specifies CASSNTGGTKAFF.

This clonotype was counted a single time. The J gene is TRBJ1-2, the V gene TRBV12-3 or TRBV12-4; no firm D call. V lost 2 bases and J 8 bases, leaving 9 bases between the germline ends. The CDR3 contains 12 residues. The CDR3: CASSLNGVGYTF. The CDR3 DNA sequence: TGTGCCAGCAGTTTAAACGGGGTGGGCTACACCTTC.

Comment on this clonotype: One end of the junction is discordant with germline, which a read error may explain. This chain uses TRBV20-1 with TRBJ1-1; 12 bases map to TRBD1. This CDR3 contains 16 residues. CDR1 DFQATT and CDR2 SNEGSKA come from the germline V gene (reference sequence). CDR3 sequence reads: CSATGTGGHQDTEAFF. CDR3 nucleotides: TGCAGTGCGACCGGGACAGGGGGCCATCAGGACACCGAAGCTTTCTTT.

J is TRBJ1-1 and V is TRBV25-1, with D tentatively TRBD1 (5 bases). The CDR3 spans 13 residues. Germline lookup yields CDR1 MGHDK and CDR2 SYGVNS. Trimming left V 5 bases short and J 11 bases short, with 18 bases between. The CDR3 DNA reads TGTGCCAGCAGTTCTGGGGGGTATCTATATGCTTTCTTT. Translation: CASSSGGYLYAFF.

By share, this clonotype counts as medium-sized. This chain uses TRBV15 with TRBJ1-6; no clear D. V was trimmed by 0 bases and J by 9 bases, leaving 12 bases between them. The germline V gene has CDR1 LNHNV and CDR2 YYDKDF (reference sequence). This CDR3 is 15 amino acids long. CDR3 bases: TGTGCCACCAGCAGAGATCGTGGGTCCACTTCACCCCTCCACTTT. Residues: CATSRDRGSTSPLHF.

This clonotype was seen many times. The chain has TRBV19 and TRBJ1-1; unclear D gene. This CDR3 is 14 amino acids long. V lost 5 bases and J 1 base, leaving 11 bases between the germline ends. The germline V gene encodes CDR1 LNHDA and CDR2 SQIVND (reference sequence). The CDR3 here is CASSPRTRNTEAFF. The CDR3 DNA sequence: TGTGCCAGTAGTCCGAGGACCAGGAACACTGAAGCTTTCTTT.

This clonotype has a count of ten or more. This sequence joins TRBV9 and TRBJ2-1, with 10 bases identical to TRBD1. The CDR3 sequence is 17 residues long. V was clipped by 0 bases and J by 6 bases; unmatched bases: 9. Germline assignment: CDR1 SGDLS and CDR2 YYNGEE. CDR3 nucleotide sequence: TGTGCCAGCAGCGTAGCCCTCAAAGGGACAGGGGTCAATGAGCAGTTCTTC. Translated, it gives CASSVALKGTGVNEQFF.

This clonotype was seen at least ten times. The genes are TRBV3-1 and TRBJ2-7; TRBD1 might be the D (6 bases). This CDR3 spans 15 amino acids. Germline V gene data show CDR1 as LGHDT and CDR2 as YNNKEL (reference sequence). Trimming stripped 4 bases from V and 4 bases from J, with 17 bases between. CDR3 DNA: TGTGCCAGCAGCCGCCACCGGGACACGGAATACGAGCAGTACTTC. This sequence encodes CASSRHRDTEYEQYF.

This clonotype showed up many times. The chain links TRBV7-8 to TRBJ1-1, with D possibly matching TRBD1 (5 bases). CDR1 is SGHVS, CDR2 FQNEAQ, per germline. The CDR3 length is 13 residues. V lost 6 bases to trimming and J lost 5 bases, with 13 bases between them. The CDR3 coding sequence is TGTGCCAGCAGGTTGGGGCCGGAGACTGAAGCTTTCTTT. Translation gives CASRLGPETEAFF. The whole variable domain, filled in from reference TRBV7-8 and TRBJ1-1, reads GAGVSQSPRYKVAKRGQDVALRCDPISGHVSLFWYQQALGQGPEFLTYFQNEAQLDKSGLPSDRFFAERPEGSVSTLKIQRTQQEDSAVYLCASRLGPETEAFFGQGTRLTVV.

This CDR3 reads CASSHYRGSEQEQFF. The CDR3 DNA follows: TGTGCCAGCAGCCACTACCGGGGCTCGGAACAAGAGCAGTTCTTC. The J gene is TRBJ2-1, the V gene TRBV7-8; D could derive from TRBD1 or TRBD2 (5 bases each). Trimming cost V 5 bases and J 10 bases, with 21 bases left between them. This CDR3 is built from 15 residues. Germline V CDR1 and CDR2: SGHVS, FQNEAQ.

The chain carries TRBV6-1 and TRBJ1-5; 7 positions match TRBD1. J lost 3 bases, V lost 8 bases, and 7 bases had no gene match. CDR1 is MNHNS, CDR2 SASEGT, per germline. This CDR3 is built from 14 residues. This CDR3 is CASSDRAYNQPQHF. In DNA form, the CDR3 reads TGTGCCAGCTCAGACAGGGCCTACAATCAGCCCCAGCATTTT.

This clonotype has at least ten counts. V usage is TRBV6-1 and J usage is TRBJ1-1; D remains ambiguous. This CDR3 is built from 13 residues. CDR1 is MNHNS and CDR2 is SASEGT in the germline V gene. V lost 5 bases and J lost 1, with 8 bases in between. CDR3 in amino acids: CASSQLGNTEAFF. The CDR3 DNA reads as TGTGCCAGCAGTCAATTAGGGAACACTGAAGCTTTCTTT.

This clonotype was seen ten or more times. V is TRBV10-1 and J is TRBJ2-3, with D possibly called TRBD1 or TRBD2 (5 bases each). The CDR3 is 15 amino acids. V lost 3 bases and J 0 bases, leaving 10 bases between the germline ends. Germline V gives CDR1 WNHNN, CDR2 SYGVQD (reference sequence). This chain's CDR3 is CASSERDPSTDTQYF. In DNA form, the CDR3 reads TGCGCCAGCAGTGAAAGGGACCCAAGCACAGATACGCAGTATTTT.

Comment on this clonotype: A read error is likely, as this CDR3 ends without the conserved phenylalanine or tryptophan. The chain recombines TRBV20-1 with TRBJ2-7; 10 positions match TRBD2. This CDR3 region has 14 residues. With V trimmed by 5 bases and J by 2 bases, 6 bases remained unmatched. Germline CDR1 is DFQATT and CDR2 is SNEGSKA (reference sequence). The CDR3 DNA reads as TGCAGTGCTCGCCTAGCGGGAGTACCCTACGAGCAGTACTCC. Its translation: CSARLAGVPYEQYS.

This clonotype was seen at least ten times. V gene TRBV30 combines with J gene TRBJ1-2, with D possibly matching TRBD1 (6 bases). The V gene's germline CDR1 is GTSNPN and CDR2 SVGIG (reference sequence). With 5 bases removed from V and 8 bases from J, the gap between germline ends came to 12 bases. This CDR3 has 11 residues. CDR3 in DNA: TGTGCCTGGTGGGACAAGGACGGCTACACCTTC. It codes for CAWWDKDGYTF.

The chain recombines TRBV5-6 with TRBJ1-5; D might be TRBD1 (6 bases). CDR1 is SGHDT, CDR2 YYEEEE, per germline. The CDR3 runs to 14 residues. V lost 3 bases and J lost 7, with 14 bases in between. The CDR3 loop is CASSYGTNEQPQHF. DNA for the CDR3: TGTGCCAGCAGCTACGGGACAAATGAGCAGCCCCAGCATTTT. The full variable domain, in which reference TRBV5-6 and TRBJ1-5 provide the parts outside the CDR3, is DAGVTQSPTHLIKTRGQQVTLRCSPKSGHDTVSWYQQALGQGPQFIFQYYEEEERQRGNFPDRFSGHQFPNYSSELNVNALLLGDSALYLCASSYGTNEQPQHFGDGTRLSIL.

The chain has TRBV6-1 and TRBJ2-2; possibly TRBD1 for D (6 bases). Germline V gene lookup returns CDR1 MNHNS and CDR2 SASEGT. Between the trimmed V and J ends, which lost 3 bases and 7 bases, there was a span of 21 bases. This CDR3 is 17 amino acids long. CDR3 protein: CASSEWWGQGFIGELFF. CDR3 coding DNA: TGTGCCAGCAGTGAGTGGTGGGGGCAGGGGTTCATCGGGGAGCTGTTTTTT.

With respect to this clonotype: One end of the junction is discordant with germline, which a read error may explain. J is TRBJ2-7 and V is TRBV7-8; 7 nucleotides align to TRBD2. Looked up from germline, CDR1 is SGHVS and CDR2 is FQNEAQ. The CDR3 is made up of 16 amino acids. This CDR3 reads CASSLGGLVQPGELYF. CDR3 coding DNA: TGTGCCAGCAGCTTAGGAGGACTAGTGCAACCCGGGGAGCTGTACTTC.

In its sample, this clonotype ranks as medium-sized. The chain uses TRBV2 and TRBJ2-1, with unresolved D. V was cut by 4 bases and J by 0 bases, with 10 bases left in between. The CDR3 has 15 residues. CDR1 is SNHLY and CDR2 is FYNNEI in the germline V gene. CDR3: CASSAASGSYNEQFF. The CDR3 DNA is TGTGCCAGCAGTGCGGCTAGTGGCTCCTACAATGAGCAGTTCTTC.

This clonotype occurred many times. The V gene is TRBV20-1, the J gene TRBJ1-6, with 7 bases lining up with TRBD1. After removal of 6 bases from V and 11 bases from J, the junction contained 16 bases not matched to a gene. There are 15 residues in the CDR3. Germline loops: CDR1 DFQATT, CDR2 SNEGSKA (reference sequence). In DNA, the CDR3 is TGCAGTGCCAACCCCCCCACAACTCAGGGGGCACCCCTCCACTTT. This encodes CSANPPTTQGAPLHF.